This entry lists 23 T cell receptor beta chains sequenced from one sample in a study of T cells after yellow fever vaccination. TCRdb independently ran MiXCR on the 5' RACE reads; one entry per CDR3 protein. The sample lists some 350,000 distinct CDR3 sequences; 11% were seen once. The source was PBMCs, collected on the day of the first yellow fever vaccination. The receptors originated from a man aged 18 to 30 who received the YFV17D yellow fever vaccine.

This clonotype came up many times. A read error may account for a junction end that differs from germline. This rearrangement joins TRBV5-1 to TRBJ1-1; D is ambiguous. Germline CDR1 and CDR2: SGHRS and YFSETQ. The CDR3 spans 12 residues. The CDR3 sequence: CASSWGNTEAFF. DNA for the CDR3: TGTGCCAGCAGTTGGGGGAACACTGAAGCTTTCTTT. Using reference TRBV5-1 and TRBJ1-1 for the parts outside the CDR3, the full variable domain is KAGVTQTPRYLIKTRGQQVTLSCSPISGHRSVSWYQQTPGQGLQFLFEYFSETQRNKGNFPGRFSGRQFSNSRSEMNVSTLELGDSALYLCASSWGNTEAFFGQGTRLTVV.

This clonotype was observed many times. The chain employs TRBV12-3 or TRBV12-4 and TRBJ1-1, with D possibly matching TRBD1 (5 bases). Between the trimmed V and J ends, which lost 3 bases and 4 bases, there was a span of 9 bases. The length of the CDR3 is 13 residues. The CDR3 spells CASSLGVGTEAFF. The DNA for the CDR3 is TGTGCCAGCAGTTTGGGGGTGGGCACTGAAGCTTTCTTT.

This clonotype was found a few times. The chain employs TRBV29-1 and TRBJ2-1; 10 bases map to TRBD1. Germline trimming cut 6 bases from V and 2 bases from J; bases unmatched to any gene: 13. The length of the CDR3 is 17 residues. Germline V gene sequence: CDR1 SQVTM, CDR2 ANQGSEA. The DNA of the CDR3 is TGCAGCGTCGACAGAGACAGGGGGCCCTCCCCCTACAATGAGCAGTTCTTC. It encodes CSVDRDRGPSPYNEQFF.

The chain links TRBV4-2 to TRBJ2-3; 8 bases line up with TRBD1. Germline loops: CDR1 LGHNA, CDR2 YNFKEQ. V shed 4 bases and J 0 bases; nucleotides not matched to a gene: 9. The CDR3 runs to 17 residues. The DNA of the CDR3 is TGTGCCAGCAGCCCTCTCCCTCAGGGGGCTAGCACAGATACGCAGTATTTT. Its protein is CASSPLPQGASTDTQYF.

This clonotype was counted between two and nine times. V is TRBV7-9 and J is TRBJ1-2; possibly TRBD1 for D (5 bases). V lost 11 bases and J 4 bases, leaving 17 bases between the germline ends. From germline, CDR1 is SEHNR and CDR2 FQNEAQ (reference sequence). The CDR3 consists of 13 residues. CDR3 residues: CAGAGPTPYGYTF. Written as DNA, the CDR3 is TGTGCCGGGGCCGGACCGACTCCCTATGGCTACACCTTC.

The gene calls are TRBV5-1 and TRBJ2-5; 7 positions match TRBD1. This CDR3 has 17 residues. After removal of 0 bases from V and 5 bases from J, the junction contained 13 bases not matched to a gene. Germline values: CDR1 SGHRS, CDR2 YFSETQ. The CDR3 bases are TGCGCCAGCAGCTTGGATGGACGGCAGGGGGTCCGGGAGACCCAGTACTTC. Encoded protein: CASSLDGRQGVRETQYF.

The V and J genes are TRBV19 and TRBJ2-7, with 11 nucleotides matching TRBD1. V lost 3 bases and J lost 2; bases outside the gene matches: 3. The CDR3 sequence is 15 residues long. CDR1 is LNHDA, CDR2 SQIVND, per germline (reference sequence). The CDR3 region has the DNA TGTGCCAGTAGTATCCGGGACAGGGGGACCTACGAGCAGTACTTC. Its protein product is CASSIRDRGTYEQYF.

CDR3 protein: CASSWGLWREENEQFF. The DNA of the CDR3 is TGTGCCAGCAGCTGGGGGCTGTGGCGGGAAGAGAATGAGCAGTTCTTC. The V call is TRBV5-6, the J call TRBJ2-1; D is possibly TRBD1 or TRBD2 (6 bases each). CDR1 SGHDT and CDR2 YYEEEE come from the germline V gene. V lost 3 bases and J 7 bases, leaving 20 bases between the germline ends. The length of the CDR3 is 16 residues.

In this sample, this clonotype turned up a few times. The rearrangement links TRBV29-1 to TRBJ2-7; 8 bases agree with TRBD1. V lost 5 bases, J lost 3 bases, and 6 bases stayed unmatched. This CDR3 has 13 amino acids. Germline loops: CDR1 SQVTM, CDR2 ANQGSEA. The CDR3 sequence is CSVSPGQVYEQYF. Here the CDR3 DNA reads TGCAGCGTTTCTCCGGGACAGGTCTACGAGCAGTACTTC.

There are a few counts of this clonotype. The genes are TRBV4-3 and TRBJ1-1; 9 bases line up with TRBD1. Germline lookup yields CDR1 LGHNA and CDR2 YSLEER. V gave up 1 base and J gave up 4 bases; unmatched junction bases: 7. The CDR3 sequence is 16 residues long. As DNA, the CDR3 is TGCGCCAGCAGCCAAGCTCCCACAGGGGGCCTCACTGAAGCTTTCTTT. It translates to CASSQAPTGGLTEAFF.

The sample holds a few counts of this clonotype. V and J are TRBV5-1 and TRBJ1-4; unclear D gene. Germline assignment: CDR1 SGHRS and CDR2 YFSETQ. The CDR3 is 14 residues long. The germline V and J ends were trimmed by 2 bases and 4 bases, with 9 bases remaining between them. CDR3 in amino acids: CASSFDLVNEKLFF. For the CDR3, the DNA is TGCGCCAGCAGCTTCGACTTGGTTAATGAAAAACTGTTTTTT.

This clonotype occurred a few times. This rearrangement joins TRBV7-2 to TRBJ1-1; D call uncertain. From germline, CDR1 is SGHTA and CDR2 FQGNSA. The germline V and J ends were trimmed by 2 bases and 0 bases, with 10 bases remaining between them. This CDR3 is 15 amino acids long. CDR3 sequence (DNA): TGTGCCAGCAGCTTATGGGGTAGCATGAACACTGAAGCTTTCTTT. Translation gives CASSLWGSMNTEAFF.

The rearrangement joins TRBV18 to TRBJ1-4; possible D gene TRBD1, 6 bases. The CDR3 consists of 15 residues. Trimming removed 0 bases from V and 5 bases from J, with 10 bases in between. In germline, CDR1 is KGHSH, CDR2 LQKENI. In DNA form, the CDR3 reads TGTGCCAGCTCACCACCGGGTCAGGGGAATGAAAAACTGTTTTTT. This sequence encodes CASSPPGQGNEKLFF.

The DNA for the CDR3 is TGTGCCAGCAGCTTATATCAGGTGGAGGATACGCAGTATTTT. This encodes CASSLYQVEDTQYF. The chain joins TRBV7-2 to TRBJ2-3; D ambiguous. Trimming pared 2 bases from V and 6 bases from J, leaving 12 bases between. There are 14 residues in the CDR3. CDR1 is SGHTA, CDR2 FQGNSA, per germline.

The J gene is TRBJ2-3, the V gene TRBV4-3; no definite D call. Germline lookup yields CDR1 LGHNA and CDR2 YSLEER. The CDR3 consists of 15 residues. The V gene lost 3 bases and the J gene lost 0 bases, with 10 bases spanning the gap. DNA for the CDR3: TGCGCCAGCAGCCACGTACTGTCTAGCACAGATACGCAGTATTTT. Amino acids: CASSHVLSSTDTQYF.

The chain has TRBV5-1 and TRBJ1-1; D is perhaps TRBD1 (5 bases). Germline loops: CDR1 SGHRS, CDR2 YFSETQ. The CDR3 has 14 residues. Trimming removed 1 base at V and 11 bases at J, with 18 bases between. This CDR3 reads CASSLYPGRGDAFF. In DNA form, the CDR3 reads TGCGCCAGCAGCTTGTACCCAGGGAGAGGTGACGCTTTCTTT.

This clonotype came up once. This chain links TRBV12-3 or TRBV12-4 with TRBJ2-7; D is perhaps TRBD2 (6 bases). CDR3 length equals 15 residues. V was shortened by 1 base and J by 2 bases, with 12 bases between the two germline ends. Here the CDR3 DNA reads TGTGCCAGCAGTTTAGGGCGGGACTTCACCTACGAGCAGTACGTC. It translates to CASSLGRDFTYEQYV.

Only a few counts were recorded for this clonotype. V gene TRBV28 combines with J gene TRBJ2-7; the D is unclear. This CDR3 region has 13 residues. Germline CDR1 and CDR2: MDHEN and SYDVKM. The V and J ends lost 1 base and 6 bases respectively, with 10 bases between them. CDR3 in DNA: TGTGCCAGCAGTTTATTTCCCCACCGCGAGCAGTACGTC. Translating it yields CASSLFPHREQYV.

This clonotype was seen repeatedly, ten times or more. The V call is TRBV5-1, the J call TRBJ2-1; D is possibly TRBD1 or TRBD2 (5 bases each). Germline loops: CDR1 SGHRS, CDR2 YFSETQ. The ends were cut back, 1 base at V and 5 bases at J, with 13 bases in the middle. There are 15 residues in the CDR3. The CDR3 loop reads CASSLMGPANNEQFF. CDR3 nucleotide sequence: TGCGCCAGCAGCTTGATGGGACCCGCGAACAATGAGCAGTTCTTC.

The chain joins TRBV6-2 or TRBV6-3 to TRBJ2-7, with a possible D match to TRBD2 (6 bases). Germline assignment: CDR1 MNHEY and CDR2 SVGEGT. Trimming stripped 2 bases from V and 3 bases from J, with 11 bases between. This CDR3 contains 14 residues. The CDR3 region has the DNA TGTGCCAGCAGTTACGGGGCGGGATACTACGAGCAGTACTTC. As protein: CASSYGAGYYEQYF.

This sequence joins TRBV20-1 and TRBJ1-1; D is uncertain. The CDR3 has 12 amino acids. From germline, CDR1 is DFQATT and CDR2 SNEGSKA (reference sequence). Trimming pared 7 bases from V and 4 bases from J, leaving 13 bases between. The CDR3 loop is CSVGPGGTEAFF. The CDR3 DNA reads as TGCAGTGTCGGCCCGGGTGGCACTGAAGCTTTCTTT.

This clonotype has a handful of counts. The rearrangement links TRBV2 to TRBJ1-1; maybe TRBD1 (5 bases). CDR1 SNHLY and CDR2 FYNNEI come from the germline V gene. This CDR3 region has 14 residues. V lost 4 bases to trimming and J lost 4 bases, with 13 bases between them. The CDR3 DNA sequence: TGTGCCAGCAGTGTCAGGGTTGCGGTCACTGAAGCTTTCTTT. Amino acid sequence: CASSVRVAVTEAFF.

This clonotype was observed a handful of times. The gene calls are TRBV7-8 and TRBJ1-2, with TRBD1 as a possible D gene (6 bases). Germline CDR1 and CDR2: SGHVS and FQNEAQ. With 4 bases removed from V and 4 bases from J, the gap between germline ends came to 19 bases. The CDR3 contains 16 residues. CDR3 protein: CASSSSLDGGAYGYTF. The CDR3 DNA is TGTGCCAGCAGCTCCTCGTTGGACGGGGGGGCCTATGGCTACACCTTC.